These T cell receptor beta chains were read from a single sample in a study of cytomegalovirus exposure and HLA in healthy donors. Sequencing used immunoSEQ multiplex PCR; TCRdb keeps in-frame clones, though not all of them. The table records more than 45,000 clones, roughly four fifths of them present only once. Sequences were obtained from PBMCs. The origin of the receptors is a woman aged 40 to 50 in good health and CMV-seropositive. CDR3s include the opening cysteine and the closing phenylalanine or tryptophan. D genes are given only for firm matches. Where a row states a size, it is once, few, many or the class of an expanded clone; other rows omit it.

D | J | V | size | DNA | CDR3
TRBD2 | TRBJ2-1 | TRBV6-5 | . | TGTGCCAGCAGTCCAAGCGGGACCTCCTACAATGAGCAGTTCTTC | CASSPSGTSYNEQFF
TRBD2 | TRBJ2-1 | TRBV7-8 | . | TGTGCCAGCAGTCGAACCGGGACTAGCTACGGTGAGCAGTTCTTC | CASSRTGTSYGEQFF
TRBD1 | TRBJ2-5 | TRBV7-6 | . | TGTGCCAGCAGCCTAGGGACAGGAGGGGAGACCCAGTACTTC | CASSLGTGGETQYF
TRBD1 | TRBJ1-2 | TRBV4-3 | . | TGCGCCAGCAGCCAAGTTCCTACAGGGGTCTACACCTTC | CASSQVPTGVYTF
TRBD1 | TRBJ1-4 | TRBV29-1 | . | TGCAGCGTTGAAACAGGGGATGAAAAACTGTTTTTT | CSVETGDEKLFF
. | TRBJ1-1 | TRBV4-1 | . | TGCGCCAGCAGCCAAGGTCAGGCCCTTGGGTGGAACACTGAAGCTTTCTTT | CASSQGQALGWNTEAFF
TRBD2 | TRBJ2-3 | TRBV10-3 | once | TGTGCCATCACCGAACGTAGCGGGGAGACGGATACGCAGTATTTT | CAITERSGETDTQYF
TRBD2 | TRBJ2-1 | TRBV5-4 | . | TGTGCCAGCAGCTTGGAGGGACTAGCTAACGAGCAGTTCTTC | CASSLEGLANEQFF
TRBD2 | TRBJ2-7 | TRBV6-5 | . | TGTGCCAGCAGCCCGCGGACTAGCGGGTTCTACGAGCAGTACTTC | CASSPRTSGFYEQYF
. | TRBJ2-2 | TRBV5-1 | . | TGCGCCAGCAGCATACAGGTTGGGAACACCGGGGAGCTGTTTTTT | CASSIQVGNTGELFF
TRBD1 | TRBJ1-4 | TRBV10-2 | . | TGCGCCAGCAACAACAGGGGGGATGAAAAACTGTTTTTT | CASNNRGDEKLFF
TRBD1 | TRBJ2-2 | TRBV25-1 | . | TGTGCCAGCAGACGGACAGGGGACACCGGGGAGCTGTTTTTT | CASRRTGDTGELFF
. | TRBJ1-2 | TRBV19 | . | TGTGCCAGTAGCCCCAGGGAAGCCTATGGCTACACCTTC | CASSPREAYGYTF
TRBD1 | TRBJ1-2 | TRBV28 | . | TGTGCCAGCAGTGCCCCCGGGACAGGGAGGGAGGGCTACACCTTC | CASSAPGTGREGYTF
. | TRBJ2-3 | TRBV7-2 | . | TGTGCCAGCAGCCCCGGACTACACACAGATACGCAGTATTTT | CASSPGLHTDTQYF
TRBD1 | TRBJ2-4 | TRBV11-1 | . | TGTGCCAGCAGCCTGGACAGGGGAGGTGACATTCAGTACTTC | CASSLDRGGDIQYF
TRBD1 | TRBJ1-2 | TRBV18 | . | TGTGCCAGCTCACAAGGACAGGGTCCGGGCTACACCTTC | CASSQGQGPGYTF
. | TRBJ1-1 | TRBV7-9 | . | TGTGCCAGCAGCTTAAAAGACAGATTTGAAGCTTTCTTT | CASSLKDRFEAFF
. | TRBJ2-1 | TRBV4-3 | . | TGCGCCAGCAGCCAAGATGGAGGGGACGACAATGAGCAGTTCTTC | CASSQDGGDDNEQFF
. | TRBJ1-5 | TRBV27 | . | TGTGCCAGCCGTTTGGGCACAGGGCCCTATCAGCCCCAGCATTTT | CASRLGTGPYQPQHF
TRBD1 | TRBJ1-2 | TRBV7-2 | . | TGTGCCAGCAGCTTAGGAGGGCAGGGGGCTACGGCTAACTATGGCTACACCTTC | CASSLGGQGATANYGYTF
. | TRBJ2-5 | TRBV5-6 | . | TGTGCCAGCAGCTTATCTCGGGGGAGAGTGGAAGAGACCCAGTACTTC | CASSLSRGRVEETQYF
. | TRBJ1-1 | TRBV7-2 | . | TGTGCCAGCAGCTCGGAGGATTACCGCGTGAACACTGAAGCTTTCTTT | CASSSEDYRVNTEAFF
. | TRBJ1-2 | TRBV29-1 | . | TGCAGCGTTGCAGCTAACTATGGCTACACCTTC | CSVAANYGYTF
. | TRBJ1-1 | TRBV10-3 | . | TGTGCCATCGGCAGAATGAACACTGAAGCTTTCTTT | CAIGRMNTEAFF
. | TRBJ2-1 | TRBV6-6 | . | TGTGCCAGCAGCCCTCAGTTCAATGAGCAGTTCTTC | CASSPQFNEQFF
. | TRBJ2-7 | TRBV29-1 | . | TGCAGCGTACGGGACTCTCGGTCCTACGAGCAGTACTTC | CSVRDSRSYEQYF
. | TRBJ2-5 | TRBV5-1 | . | TGCGCCAGCAGCTTAGGCAGGGTTGCAGAGACCCAGTACTTC | CASSLGRVAETQYF
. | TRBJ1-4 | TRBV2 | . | TGTGCCAGCAGTGACCAGGCTGAAAAACTGTTTTTT | CASSDQAEKLFF
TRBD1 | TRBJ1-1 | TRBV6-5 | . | TGTGCCAGCAGTTCCTCGGACAGGGCCACTGAAGCTTTCTTT | CASSSSDRATEAFF
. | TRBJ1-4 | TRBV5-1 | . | TGCGCCAGCAGTGCGCCCGCTAATGAAAAACTGTTTTTT | CASSAPANEKLFF
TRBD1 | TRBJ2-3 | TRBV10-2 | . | TGCGCCAGCAGTGATGGCAGGGGGCCAAGGACAGATACGCAGTATTTT | CASSDGRGPRTDTQYF
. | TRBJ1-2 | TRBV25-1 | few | TGTGCCAGCAGTGGGGGGGTTGGGTACTATGGCTACACCTTC | CASSGGVGYYGYTF
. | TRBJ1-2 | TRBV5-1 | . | TGCGCCAGCAGCTCACAGGGTGCTAACTATGGCTACACCTTC | CASSSQGANYGYTF
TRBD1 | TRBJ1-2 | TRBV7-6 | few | TGTGCCAGCAGCTCACAGGGGGCTGCGGGCTACACCTTC | CASSSQGAAGYTF
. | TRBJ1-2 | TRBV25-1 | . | TGTGCCAGCAGTGATGGCTGGGGCTACACCTTC | CASSDGWGYTF
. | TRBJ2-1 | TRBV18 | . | TGTGCCAGCTCACCATATACAGGGCGGATTTCCAATGAGCAGTTCTTC | CASSPYTGRISNEQFF
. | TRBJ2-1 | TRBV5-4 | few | TGTGCCAGCAGCTTGAGGCGGGGTGGCTCCTACAATGAGCAGTTCTTC | CASSLRRGGSYNEQFF
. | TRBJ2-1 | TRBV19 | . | TGTGCCAGCACCCCGGGAGCCCTACCATACAATGAGCAGTTCTTC | CASTPGALPYNEQFF
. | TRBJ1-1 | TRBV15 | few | TGTGCCACCAGCAGTGAGTTCAGGGCCCCGGACACTGAAGCTTTCTTT | CATSSEFRAPDTEAFF
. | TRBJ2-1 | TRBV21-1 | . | TGTGCCAGCAGCAAAACCGGGCGCGGGACTCTCAGTGAGCAGTTCTTC | CASSKTGRGTLSEQFF